This entry lists 9 T cell receptor beta chains sequenced from one sample in a study of monozygotic twins with inflammatory bowel disease. From the 5' RACE reads, TCRdb lists one entry per CDR3 protein and no DNA. The sample holds 110,000 to 150,000 distinct CDR3 sequences. The sequenced material came from blood. The receptors were sampled from a human donor with ulcerative colitis or Crohn's disease, or a healthy co-twin of an affected twin (not recorded which).

The V and J genes are TRBV7-3 and TRBJ2-7; TCRdb proposes TRBD1, but this gene call is untestable without DNA. The CDR3 loop spans 12 amino acids. Germline V CDR1 and CDR2: SGHTA, FQGTGA. The CDR3 loop reads CASSQDRGQQYF.

This sequence joins TRBV4-3 and TRBJ2-1. This CDR3 is 16 amino acids long. Germline values: CDR1 LGHNA, CDR2 YSLEER. This CDR3 reads CASSQDDRISYNEQFF.

V is TRBV20-1 and J is TRBJ2-2; TCRdb's D call of TRBD1 is untestable without DNA. CDR3 length equals 15 residues. The germline gives CDR1 DFQATT, CDR2 SNEGSKA (reference sequence). CDR3 region: CSAGGGLWNTGELFF.

This chain uses TRBV20-1 with TRBJ1-1. This CDR3 is 14 amino acids long. Germline V lookup: CDR1 DFQATT, CDR2 SNEGSKA (reference sequence). The chain's CDR3 is CSAKHGASNTEAFF.

The chain uses TRBV7-9 and TRBJ2-1; TCRdb proposes TRBD2, but this gene call is untestable without DNA. This CDR3 is 15 amino acids long. The germline CDR1 and CDR2 sequences are SEHNR and FQNEAQ (reference sequence). CDR3 sequence: CASSSSGVRDNEQFF.

The chain has TRBV5-1 and TRBJ2-7; TCRdb calls TRBD1, which cannot be checked without DNA. The CDR3 runs to 15 residues. Per the germline V gene, CDR1 is SGHRS and CDR2 is YFSETQ. CDR3 protein: CASSLVGGTGYEQYF.

The chain is built from TRBV20-1 and TRBJ1-2; TCRdb's D gene call, TRBD1, goes unchecked for lack of DNA. CDR3 size: 14 residues. The germline V gene has CDR1 DFQATT and CDR2 SNEGSKA (reference sequence). CDR3 amino acids: CSATPGTGNYGYTF.

The chain uses TRBV9 and TRBJ2-1; the TCRdb D gene call, TRBD1, has no DNA to confirm it. Germline CDR1 SGDLS, CDR2 YYNGEE. The CDR3 has 12 residues. CDR3 in amino acids: CASSRGNNEQFF.

The gene calls are TRBV20-1 and TRBJ2-7; TCRdb indicates TRBD2, and absent DNA this call remains unverified. This CDR3 spans 13 amino acids. Germline V gene data show CDR1 as DFQATT and CDR2 as SNEGSKA (reference sequence). This CDR3 is CSANLAGSYEQYF.